This T cell receptor (beta chain) originates from a study of shared clonotypes between healthy human individuals. Study as a whole: There were three CD4 naive, three CD4 memory, two CD8 naive and one CD8 memory plates per donor. Study-wide results and limits: Approximately 4.6% of naive CD4 clonotypes were shared across a few donors. As a rule, naive subsets had a larger estimated richness than memory subsets.

The CDR3 covers 15 residues. V dropped 7 bases and J dropped 7; count of bases not matched to a gene: 12. Germline CDR1 and CDR2: SQVTM and ANQGSEA. Worth noting for this clone: Its matching antigen is unknown.

The table came from immunoSEQ multiplex PCR; TCRdb's copy has only in-frame clones and leaves some out. This table holds about 2.2 million clones, 80% to 95% found once. Naive CD8 cells comprised CD45RO-negative, CCR7-positively selected cells, excluding terminally differentiated effector memory CD45RA+ cells. Everyone who donated was a Caucasian adult who lived in Nashville, Tennessee. V and J are TRBV29-1 and TRBJ2-2; 10 bases fit TRBD1. The TCR originated in a man younger than 30 in good health. Some clones in this sample may be carry-over from other donors' samples. The specimen sequenced was naive CD8+ T cells from PBMCs. This CDR3 reads CSAVAGTGAIGELFF. CDR3 in DNA: TGCAGCGCTGTAGCTGGGACAGGGGCGATCGGGGAGCTGTTTTTT.